This T cell receptor beta chain was captured by sequencing in a study of blood T cell repertoires in COVID-19. For the study at large: COVID-19 samples, acute and convalescent, were from the United States, Italy and Spain. T cells, B-cell-depleted T cells, or PBMCs supplied cDNA or gDNA.

Seattle patients were enrolled while actively infected and followed longitudinally. Between the trimmed V and J ends, which lost 4 bases and 7 bases, there was a span of 7 bases. Germline V gene lookup returns CDR1 SEHNR and CDR2 FQNEAQ (reference sequence). The CDR3 has 11 amino acids. Original data processing: Amplifying reference gene primers gave estimates of nucleated cell counts. The method was immunoSEQ multiplex PCR; TCRdb's version includes in-frame clones alone and lacks a portion of them. Clone size and the V and J calls come from that table; the DNA yielded D and trimming. The table has more than 200,000 clones, about 91% seen once.

The sequence was collected from a woman aged 25 to 39 with COVID-19, enrolled during active disease. Sequencing was performed on peripheral blood. The J gene is TRBJ1-1, the V gene TRBV7-9; TRBD1 might be the D (5 bases). CDR3 sequence reads: CASSWGGEAFF. In DNA, the CDR3 is TGTGCCAGCAGCTGGGGGGGTGAAGCTTTCTTT.